Following are 20 T cell receptor beta chains from one sample sequenced in a study of T cell repertoires in aging, cancer and after chemotherapy. The template was genomic DNA from peripheral blood, not RNA. A mixed TRB-A/B primer pool amplified rearranged TRB by multiplex touch-down PCR. TCRdb re-called the multiplex PCR reads through MiXCR, storing one row per CDR3 protein. This table has some 2,000 distinct CDR3 sequences, around a fifth appearing once. Sample: blood. All receptors come from a human donor with a blood cancer.

Concerning this clonotype itself: With a much larger clone just one base away, this may be a read error. The V call is TRBV10-3, the J call TRBJ1-1, with D unclear. The CDR3 has 11 residues. Trimming pared 2 bases from V and 10 bases from J, leaving 8 bases between. Germline V gene lookup returns CDR1 ENHRY and CDR2 SYGVKD. CDR3 loop: CAISEEDVAFF. The CDR3 DNA follows: TGTGCCATCAGTGAGGAGGATGTAGCTTTCTTT.

This clonotype is judged medium-sized. The chain recombines TRBV11-1 with TRBJ2-1, with a weak D call TRBD2 (6 bases). With 5 bases removed from V and 3 bases from J, the gap between germline ends came to 17 bases. Germline V gene lookup returns CDR1 SGHAT and CDR2 FQDESV (reference sequence). This CDR3 comprises 16 residues. CDR3 residues: CASSRPGLSDYNEQFF. DNA of the CDR3: TGTGCCAGCAGCCGACCGGGACTCTCGGACTACAATGAGCAGTTCTTC.

The chain is built from TRBV5-1 and TRBJ2-1, with 14 bases fitting TRBD2. The germline V gene encodes CDR1 SGHRS and CDR2 YFSETQ. V lost 4 bases to trimming and J lost 9 bases; unmatched junction nucleotides: 6. The CDR3 totals 15 residues. Here the CDR3 DNA reads TGCGCCAGCAGCCCGGGACTAGCGGGAGATAGTGAGCAGTTCTTC. Protein product: CASSPGLAGDSEQFF.

By share, this clonotype counts as medium-sized. The rearrangement joins TRBV5-1 to TRBJ2-3, with 11 nucleotides matching TRBD2. The CDR3 sequence is 16 residues long. Germline V lookup: CDR1 SGHRS, CDR2 YFSETQ. V dropped 0 bases and J dropped 4; count of bases not matched to a gene: 4. The CDR3 region is CASSLAVAGGPDTQYF. CDR3 DNA sequence: TGCGCCAGCAGCTTGGCGGTAGCGGGAGGGCCAGATACGCAGTATTTT.

V gene TRBV20-1 combines with J gene TRBJ1-1, with 10 bases aligning to TRBD1. V lost 5 bases and J lost 3; bases outside the gene matches: 3. The CDR3 spans 13 residues. Per germline, CDR1 DFQATT and CDR2 SNEGSKA (reference sequence). This CDR3 is CSARTGGDTEAFF. DNA for the CDR3: TGCAGTGCTCGGACAGGGGGGGACACTGAAGCTTTCTTT.

There are a few counts of this clonotype. The chain is built from TRBV10-1 and TRBJ1-1; 8 bases are shared with TRBD1. The CDR3 contains 13 residues. V was pared by 7 bases and J by 3 bases, with 4 bases of the junction left unmatched. Germline lookup yields CDR1 WNHNN and CDR2 SYGVQD (reference sequence). The chain's CDR3 is CASKDRVDTEAFF. The CDR3 DNA sequence: TGCGCCAGCAAGGACAGGGTGGACACTGAAGCTTTCTTT.

V gene TRBV28 combines with J gene TRBJ1-5; no clear D. The length of the CDR3 is 14 residues. The germline V gene has CDR1 MDHEN and CDR2 SYDVKM. With 3 bases removed from V and 8 bases from J, the gap between germline ends came to 14 bases. The CDR3 DNA reads as TGTGCCAGCAGTTTTGTCGAGGGCGGGAAGCCCCAGCATTTT. This gives the protein CASSFVEGGKPQHF. Full variable domain (missing parts from reference TRBV28 and TRBJ1-5): DVKVTQSSRYLVKRTGEKVFLECVQDMDHENMFWYRQDPGLGLRLIYFSYDVKMKEKGDIPEGYSVSREKKERFSLILESASTNQTSMYLCASSFVEGGKPQHFGDGTRLSIL.

This clonotype ranks as medium-sized. J is TRBJ2-1 and V is TRBV6-1, with 12 bases identical to TRBD2. The CDR3 contains 15 residues. Unmatched junction bases numbered 6, after V lost 6 bases and J lost 6 bases. Germline assignment: CDR1 MNHNS and CDR2 SASEGT. The CDR3 region is CASSQTSGSFNEQFF. The CDR3 DNA reads as TGTGCCAGCAGCCAGACTAGCGGGAGTTTCAATGAGCAGTTCTTC.

The J gene is TRBJ1-2, the V gene TRBV18; possible D gene TRBD1, 5 bases. CDR1 KGHSH and CDR2 LQKENI come from the germline V gene. The CDR3 length is 15 residues. V was trimmed by 3 bases and J by 8 bases, leaving 19 bases between them. The DNA of the CDR3 is TGTGCCAGCTCACCCGACGGGGCAGCCCCTTGGGGCTACACCTTC. It translates to CASSPDGAAPWGYTF. The full variable domain, with the rest looked up from reference TRBV18 and TRBJ1-2, is NAGVMQNPRHLVRRRGQEARLRCSPMKGHSHVYWYRQLPEEGLKFMVYLQKENIIDESGMPKERFSAEFPKEGPSILRIQQVVRGDSAAYFCASSPDGAAPWGYTFGSGTRLTVV.

This chain uses TRBV5-4 with TRBJ1-1; TRBD1 matches 11 bases. V shed 3 bases, J shed 5 bases, and the junction held 3 bases outside the gene matches. Germline lookup yields CDR1 SGHNT and CDR2 YYREEE (reference sequence). This CDR3 spans 14 amino acids. This chain's CDR3 is CASSWDRGGTEAFF. The CDR3 region has the DNA TGTGCCAGCAGCTGGGACAGGGGGGGAACTGAAGCTTTCTTT.

This clonotype occurred a few times. This rearrangement joins TRBV28 to TRBJ2-3; 8 positions agree with TRBD2. The germline V gene encodes CDR1 MDHEN and CDR2 SYDVKM. J was trimmed by 0 bases and V by 8 bases; bases with no gene match: 4. The CDR3 has 14 residues. The CDR3 nucleotides read TGTGCCAGCCGCCGGGGGGGCAGCACAGATACGCAGTATTTT. Translating it yields CASRRGGSTDTQYF.

Within the sample, this clonotype is medium-sized (0.01 to 0.1%). V is TRBV12-3 or TRBV12-4 and J is TRBJ2-7, with 7 nucleotides matching TRBD1. The CDR3 runs to 13 residues. V gave up 5 bases and J gave up 3 bases; unmatched junction bases: 4. CDR3 protein: CASSLGQDYEQYF. In DNA form, the CDR3 reads TGTGCCAGCAGTCTCGGACAGGACTACGAGCAGTACTTC.

The chain joins TRBV7-9 to TRBJ2-5; D ambiguous. The CDR3 extends over 15 amino acids. Trimming shortened V by 0 bases and J by 0 bases, and 8 bases separated the two germline ends. The V gene's germline CDR1 is SEHNR and CDR2 FQNEAQ (reference sequence). In DNA, the CDR3 is TGTGCCAGCAGCTTAGCCATAGAATACCAAGAGACCCAGTACTTC. This translates into CASSLAIEYQETQYF.

The rearrangement uses TRBV20-1 and TRBJ1-1; 7 bases map to TRBD1. V shed 3 bases, J shed 1 base, and the junction held 14 bases outside the gene matches. Germline CDR1 and CDR2: DFQATT and SNEGSKA (reference sequence). The CDR3 is 17 residues long. CDR3 in DNA: TGCAGTGCTAGGGACGGGACAGCTGTAAGTACGAACACTGAAGCTTTCTTT. Translating gives CSARDGTAVSTNTEAFF.

The V call is TRBV20-1, the J call TRBJ1-1; 8 nucleotides agree with TRBD1. Trimming at V came to 3 bases and at J to 2 bases, leaving 2 bases not matched to a gene. From germline, CDR1 is DFQATT and CDR2 SNEGSKA (reference sequence). The CDR3 is made up of 13 amino acids. CDR3 sequence: CSASDRGNTEAFF. The CDR3 nucleotides read TGCAGTGCTAGCGACAGGGGCAACACTGAAGCTTTCTTT.

The chain joins TRBV20-1 to TRBJ2-1, with unresolved D. V was pared by 3 bases and J by 4 bases, with 10 bases between. CDR3 size: 13 residues. Germline V lookup: CDR1 DFQATT, CDR2 SNEGSKA (reference sequence). CDR3 in amino acids: CSASLRRYNEQFF. CDR3 DNA sequence: TGCAGTGCTAGCCTCCGACGATACAATGAGCAGTTCTTC.

This clonotype was found a few times. An end of the junction differs from the germline gene, which may be a read error. The V gene is TRBV20-1, the J gene TRBJ2-7; 7 nucleotides line up with TRBD2. This CDR3 spans 10 amino acids. Germline V gene data show CDR1 as DFQATT and CDR2 as SNEGSKA (reference sequence). This chain's CDR3 is CSARSAGVDF. The CDR3 nucleotides are TGCAGTGCTAGGAGTGCGGGAGTCGACTTC.

This clonotype ranks as large. The V and J genes are TRBV29-1 and TRBJ1-1; D not resolved. The V gene lost 7 bases and the J gene lost 3 bases, with 18 bases spanning the gap. CDR1 is SQVTM, CDR2 ANQGSEA, per germline. CDR3 length equals 14 residues. The CDR3: CSAARKNPDTEAFF. The CDR3 DNA sequence: TGCAGCGCCGCCCGCAAGAACCCTGACACTGAAGCTTTCTTT.

This clonotype ranks as medium-sized (0.01 to 0.1%). The chain uses TRBV6-5 and TRBJ1-5, with D unresolved. Germline V gives CDR1 MNHEY, CDR2 SVGAGI. The ends were cut back, 0 bases at V and 2 bases at J, with 8 bases in the middle. The CDR3 extends over 15 amino acids. The CDR3 reads CASSYSRPGNQPQHF. DNA of the CDR3: TGTGCCAGCAGTTACTCACGACCCGGCAATCAGCCCCAGCATTTT.

This chain joins TRBV28 and TRBJ1-5; perhaps TRBD1 as D (6 bases). Trimming stripped 6 bases from V and 0 bases from J, with 30 bases between. Germline V gene data show CDR1 as MDHEN and CDR2 as SYDVKM. The CDR3 spans 21 residues. Written as DNA, the CDR3 is TGTGCCAGCAGCCCCCTGGATGGGGGGGCGACGGAGGGTTATAGCAATCAGCCCCAGCATTTT. Translating it yields CASSPLDGGATEGYSNQPQHF.